This TCR beta chain stems from a study of shared clonotypes between healthy human individuals. Some clones are missing from TCRdb's copy, which holds only in-frame ones; the method was immunoSEQ multiplex PCR. This table holds 2,100,000 or so clones, nearly 97% found once. This CDR3 is built from 12 residues. Germline V gene sequence: CDR1 SGHRS, CDR2 YFSETQ. V lost 4 bases to trimming and J lost 5 bases, with 10 bases between them. Note on this clone: In the same sample, other DNA sequences code for this CDR3.

This TCR was sampled from a man between 18 and 29 years old in good health. The sequencing input was naive CD4+ T cells sorted from blood. Indicated subset: CD45RA+ positively selected. The rearrangement joins TRBV5-1 to TRBJ2-7, with TRBD2 as a possible D gene (6 bases). CDR3 DNA sequence: TGCGCCAGCAGCCCGGAGGGAAACGAGCAGTACTTC. Its translation: CASSPEGNEQYF.